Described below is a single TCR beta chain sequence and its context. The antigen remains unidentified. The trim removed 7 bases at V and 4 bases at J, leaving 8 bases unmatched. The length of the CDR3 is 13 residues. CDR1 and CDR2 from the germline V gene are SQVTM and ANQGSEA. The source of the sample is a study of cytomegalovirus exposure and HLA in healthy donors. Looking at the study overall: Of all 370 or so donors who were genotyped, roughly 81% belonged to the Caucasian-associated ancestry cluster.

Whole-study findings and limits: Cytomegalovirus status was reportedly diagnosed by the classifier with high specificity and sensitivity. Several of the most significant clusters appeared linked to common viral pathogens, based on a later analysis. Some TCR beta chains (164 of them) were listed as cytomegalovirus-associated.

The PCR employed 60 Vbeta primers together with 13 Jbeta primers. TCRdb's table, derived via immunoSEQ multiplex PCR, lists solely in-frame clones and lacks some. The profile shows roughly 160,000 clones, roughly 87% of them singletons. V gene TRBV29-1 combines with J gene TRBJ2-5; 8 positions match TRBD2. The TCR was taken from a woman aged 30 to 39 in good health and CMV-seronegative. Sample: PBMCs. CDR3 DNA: TGCAGCGCCAGGCGGGAGGCCCCAGAGACCCAGTACTTC. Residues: CSARREAPETQYF.